This paragraph covers one TCR beta chain sequence. As processed by the authors: Using reference gene primer amplification, nucleated cell counts were estimated. The repertoire was sequenced with immunoSEQ multiplex PCR; TCRdb's copy has only in-frame clones and lacks some. V, J and clone size reflect that table, while D and trimming were determined from the DNA. The sample lists roughly 150,000 clones; more than 70% were seen once. CDR1 is SNHLY, CDR2 FYNNEI, per germline. Trimming took 6 bases from V and 4 from J, leaving 13 bases between them. The CDR3 is 13 residues long. The data were taken from a study of blood T cell repertoires in COVID-19. Study background: Acute and convalescent COVID-19 samples came from the United States, Italy and Spain. PBMCs, B-cell-depleted T cells, or T cells provided the cDNA or gDNA that made up the material.

Sequenced input: peripheral blood. The TCR comes from a man aged 60-69 years with acute or convalescent COVID-19. This chain uses TRBV2 with TRBJ2-7; D is uncertain. This CDR3 is CASSIPPGYEQYF. The CDR3 DNA reads as TGTGCCAGCAGCATACCCCCGGGTTACGAGCAGTACTTC.